This T cell receptor (beta chain) was sequenced in a study of OX40 agonist ivuxolimab in advanced cancers. Peripheral blood came from all dose cohorts at three timepoints. TCRdb's table, derived via immunoSEQ multiplex PCR, lists solely in-frame clones and lacks some. This sample has around 57,000 clones, with more than 65% found just once. The ends lost 2 bases at V and 1 base at J; junction bases unmatched: 2. The CDR3 extends over 15 amino acids. Germline values: CDR1 LNHNV, CDR2 YYDKDF (reference sequence). The J gene is TRBJ2-1, the V gene TRBV15, with 7 bases aligning to TRBD2. The sequencing used CD4+ or CD8+ T cells sorted from blood, collected in a trial of the OX40 agonist ivuxolimab. The receptor was isolated from an adult with an advanced solid tumor such as melanoma, head and neck, liver or kidney cancer. CDR3 protein: CATSRRGLSYNEQFF. DNA of the CDR3: TGTGCCACCAGCAGAAGGGGACTATCCTACAATGAGCAGTTCTTC.